The 10 T cell receptor beta chains presented below share a single source sample, sequenced in a study of PD-1 blockade in classical Hodgkin lymphoma. As for time point: cycle 4 day 1 (C4D1), after about 6 weeks of nivolumab. Every single patient, without exception, relapsed after autologous stem cell transplantation, and brentuximab vedotin exposure varied. TCRdb's copy holds only in-frame clones and misses some; the assay was immunoSEQ multiplex PCR. The sample carries nearly 25,000 clones, approximately 68% recorded once. The sample was peripheral blood mononuclear cells (PBMCs), taken before the fourth cycle of nivolumab. Receptors were obtained from a human donor with classical Hodgkin lymphoma.

V and J are TRBV11-3 and TRBJ1-1; D unresolved. The CDR3 contains 15 residues. The V gene lost 5 bases and the J gene lost 0 bases, with 13 bases spanning the gap. Germline V lookup: CDR1 SGHNT, CDR2 YENEEA. The CDR3 region has the DNA TGTGCCAGCAGCCCAGCGGAAGGGTTGAACACTGAAGCTTTCTTT. This codes for CASSPAEGLNTEAFF.

This clone was seen a handful of times. J is TRBJ1-2 and V is TRBV19, with TRBD1 matching 8 bases. The CDR3 consists of 13 residues. Germline values: CDR1 LNHDA, CDR2 SQIVND (reference sequence). J gave up 8 bases and V 7 bases, and 9 bases lay outside the gene matches. CDR3 region: CASKTDRAEGYTF. The CDR3 region has the DNA TGTGCCAGTAAAACGGACAGGGCTGAAGGCTACACCTTC.

This rearrangement joins TRBV27 to TRBJ2-1; 10 bases agree with TRBD2. This CDR3 comprises 17 residues. The germline V gene has CDR1 MNHEY and CDR2 SMNVEV (reference sequence). V trimming: 3 bases; J trimming: 3 bases; junction bases outside the gene matches: 8. CDR3 DNA sequence: TGTGCCAGCAGTTTCGGTCCCCTAGCGGGGGACTACAATGAGCAGTTCTTC. This sequence encodes CASSFGPLAGDYNEQFF.

The table lists this clone with a count of one. The CDR3 nucleotides read TGTGCCAGCAGCTTAGGGAGTAATTCACCCCTCCACTTT. This translates into CASSLGSNSPLHF. This chain links TRBV7-6 with TRBJ1-6; D is ambiguous. V was trimmed by 1 base and J by 6 bases, leaving 4 bases between them. The CDR3 totals 13 residues. Looked up from germline, CDR1 is SGHVS and CDR2 is FNYEAQ.

This sequence joins TRBV11-2 and TRBJ2-7; D is possibly TRBD1 (6 bases). The CDR3 is made up of 14 amino acids. Trimming left V 5 bases short and J 3 bases short, with 14 bases between. Germline loops: CDR1 SGHAT, CDR2 FQNNGV. The chain's CDR3 is CASSLQQGIYEQYV. The CDR3 DNA sequence: TGTGCCAGCAGCCTCCAACAGGGCATCTACGAGCAGTACGTC.

This rearrangement joins TRBV11-2 to TRBJ1-1; D gene unclear. The V and J ends lost 1 base and 8 bases respectively, with 8 bases between them. The germline V gene encodes CDR1 SGHAT and CDR2 FQNNGV. The CDR3 totals 12 residues. CDR3 protein: CASSLGVGEAFF. CDR3 bases: TGTGCCAGCAGCTTAGGAGTCGGCGAAGCTTTCTTT.

The CDR3 spells CASSPERGFEQFF. Here the CDR3 DNA reads TGTGCCAGCTCACCGGAACGGGGGTTTGAGCAGTTCTTC. The J gene is TRBJ2-1, the V gene TRBV18; tentative D call: TRBD2 (6 bases). The CDR3 contains 13 residues. Germline assignment: CDR1 KGHSH and CDR2 LQKENI. The V end lost 3 bases, the J end lost 9 bases, and 12 bases lay between the germline ends.

The chain couples TRBV5-1 to TRBJ2-3; maybe TRBD1 (6 bases). CDR3 size: 16 residues. CDR1 is SGHRS, CDR2 YFSETQ, per germline. V lost 2 bases, J lost 1 base, and 14 bases lay in between. The CDR3 DNA is TGCGCCAGCAGCTTTACGGTCGCAGGGGGCACAGATACGCAGTATTTT. It encodes CASSFTVAGGTDTQYF.

Only a few counts were recorded for this clone. J is TRBJ1-2 and V is TRBV20-1; D unclear. The germline V and J ends were trimmed by 6 bases and 9 bases, with 14 bases remaining between them. Germline V CDR1 and CDR2: DFQATT, SNEGSKA (reference sequence). The CDR3 consists of 11 residues. CDR3 sequence (DNA): TGCAGTGCCCTAGGAGGGTCTAGCTACACCTTC. It is translated as CSALGGSSYTF.

This clone was counted a few times. The rearrangement joins TRBV19 to TRBJ1-1; D is unresolved. V was cut by 6 bases and J by 2 bases, with 10 bases left in between. The CDR3 spans 13 residues. Germline V gives CDR1 LNHDA, CDR2 SQIVND (reference sequence). CDR3 residues: CASSTLGNTEAFF. The CDR3 nucleotides are TGTGCCAGTAGCACACTGGGCAACACTGAAGCTTTCTTT.